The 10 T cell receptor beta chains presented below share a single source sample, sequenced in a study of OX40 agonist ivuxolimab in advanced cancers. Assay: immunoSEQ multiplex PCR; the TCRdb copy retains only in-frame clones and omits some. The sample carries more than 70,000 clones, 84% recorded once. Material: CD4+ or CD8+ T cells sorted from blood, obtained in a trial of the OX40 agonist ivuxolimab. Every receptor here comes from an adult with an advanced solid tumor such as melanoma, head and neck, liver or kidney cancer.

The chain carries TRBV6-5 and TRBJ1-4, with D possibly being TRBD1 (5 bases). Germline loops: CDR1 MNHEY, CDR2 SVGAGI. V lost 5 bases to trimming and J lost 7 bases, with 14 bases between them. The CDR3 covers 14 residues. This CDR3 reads CASSPGTKGEKLFF. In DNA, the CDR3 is TGTGCCAGCAGTCCGGGGACCAAAGGTGAAAAACTGTTTTTT.

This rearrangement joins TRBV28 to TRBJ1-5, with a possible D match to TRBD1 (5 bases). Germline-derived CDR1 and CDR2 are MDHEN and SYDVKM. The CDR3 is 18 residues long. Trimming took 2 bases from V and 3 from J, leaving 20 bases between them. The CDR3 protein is CASSLAAGWGSNNQPQHF. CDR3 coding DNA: TGTGCCAGCAGTTTAGCGGCAGGGTGGGGGTCTAACAATCAGCCCCAGCATTTT.

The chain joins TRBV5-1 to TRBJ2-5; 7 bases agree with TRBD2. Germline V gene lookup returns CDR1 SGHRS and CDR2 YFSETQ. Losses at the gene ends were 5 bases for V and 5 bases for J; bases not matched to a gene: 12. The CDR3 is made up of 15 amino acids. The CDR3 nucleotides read TGCGCCAGCAGGGGAGGGATTGGGTCGCGGGAGACCCAGTACTTC. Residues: CASRGGIGSRETQYF.

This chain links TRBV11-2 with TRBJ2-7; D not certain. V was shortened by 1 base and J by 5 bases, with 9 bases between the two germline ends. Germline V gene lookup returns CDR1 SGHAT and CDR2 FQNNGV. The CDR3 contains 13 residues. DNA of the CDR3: TGTGCCAGCAGCTTAGGGAGAGTGAACGAGCAGTACTTC. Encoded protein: CASSLGRVNEQYF.

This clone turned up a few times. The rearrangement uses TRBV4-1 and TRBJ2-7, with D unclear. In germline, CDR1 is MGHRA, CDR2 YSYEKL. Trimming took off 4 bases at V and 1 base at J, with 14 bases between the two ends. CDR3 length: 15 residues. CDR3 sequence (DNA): TGCGCCAGCAGCCCCGTCAGTGCAGTATCCTACGAGCAGTACTTC. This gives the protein CASSPVSAVSYEQYF.

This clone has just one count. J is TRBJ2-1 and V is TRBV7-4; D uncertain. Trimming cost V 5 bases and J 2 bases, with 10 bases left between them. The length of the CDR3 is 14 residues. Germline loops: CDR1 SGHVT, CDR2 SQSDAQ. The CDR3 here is CASSHHVAYNEQFF. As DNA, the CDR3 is TGTGCCAGCAGCCATCATGTGGCCTACAATGAGCAGTTCTTC.

CDR3 bases: TGCGCCAGCAGCCCTGGAGGAGGCAGAAACTATGGCTACACCTTC. It is translated as CASSPGGGRNYGYTF. V is TRBV5-1 and J is TRBJ1-2; D gene ambiguous. V was shortened by 4 bases and J by 2 bases, with 15 bases between the two germline ends. The CDR3 has 15 amino acids. Germline values: CDR1 SGHRS, CDR2 YFSETQ.

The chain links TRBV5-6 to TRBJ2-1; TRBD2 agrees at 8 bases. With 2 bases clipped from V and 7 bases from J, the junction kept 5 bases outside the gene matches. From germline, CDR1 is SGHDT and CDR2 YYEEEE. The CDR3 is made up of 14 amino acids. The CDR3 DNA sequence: TGTGCCAGCAGCTTAAGCGGGAGAGGAAATGAGCAGTTCTTC. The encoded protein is CASSLSGRGNEQFF.

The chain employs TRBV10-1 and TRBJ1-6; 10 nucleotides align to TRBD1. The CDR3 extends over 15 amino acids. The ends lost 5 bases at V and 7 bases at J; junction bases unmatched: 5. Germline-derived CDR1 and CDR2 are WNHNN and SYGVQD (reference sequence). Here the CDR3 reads CASSMDRGGNSPLHF. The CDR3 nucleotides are TGCGCCAGCAGTATGGACAGGGGGGGAAATTCACCCCTCCACTTT.

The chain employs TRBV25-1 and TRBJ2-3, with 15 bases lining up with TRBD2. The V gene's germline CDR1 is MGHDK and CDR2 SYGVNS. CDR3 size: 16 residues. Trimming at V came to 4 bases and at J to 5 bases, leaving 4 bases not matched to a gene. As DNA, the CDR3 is TGTGCCAGCAGTGCCGGGACTAGCGGGGGGATAGATACGCAGTATTTT. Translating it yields CASSAGTSGGIDTQYF.